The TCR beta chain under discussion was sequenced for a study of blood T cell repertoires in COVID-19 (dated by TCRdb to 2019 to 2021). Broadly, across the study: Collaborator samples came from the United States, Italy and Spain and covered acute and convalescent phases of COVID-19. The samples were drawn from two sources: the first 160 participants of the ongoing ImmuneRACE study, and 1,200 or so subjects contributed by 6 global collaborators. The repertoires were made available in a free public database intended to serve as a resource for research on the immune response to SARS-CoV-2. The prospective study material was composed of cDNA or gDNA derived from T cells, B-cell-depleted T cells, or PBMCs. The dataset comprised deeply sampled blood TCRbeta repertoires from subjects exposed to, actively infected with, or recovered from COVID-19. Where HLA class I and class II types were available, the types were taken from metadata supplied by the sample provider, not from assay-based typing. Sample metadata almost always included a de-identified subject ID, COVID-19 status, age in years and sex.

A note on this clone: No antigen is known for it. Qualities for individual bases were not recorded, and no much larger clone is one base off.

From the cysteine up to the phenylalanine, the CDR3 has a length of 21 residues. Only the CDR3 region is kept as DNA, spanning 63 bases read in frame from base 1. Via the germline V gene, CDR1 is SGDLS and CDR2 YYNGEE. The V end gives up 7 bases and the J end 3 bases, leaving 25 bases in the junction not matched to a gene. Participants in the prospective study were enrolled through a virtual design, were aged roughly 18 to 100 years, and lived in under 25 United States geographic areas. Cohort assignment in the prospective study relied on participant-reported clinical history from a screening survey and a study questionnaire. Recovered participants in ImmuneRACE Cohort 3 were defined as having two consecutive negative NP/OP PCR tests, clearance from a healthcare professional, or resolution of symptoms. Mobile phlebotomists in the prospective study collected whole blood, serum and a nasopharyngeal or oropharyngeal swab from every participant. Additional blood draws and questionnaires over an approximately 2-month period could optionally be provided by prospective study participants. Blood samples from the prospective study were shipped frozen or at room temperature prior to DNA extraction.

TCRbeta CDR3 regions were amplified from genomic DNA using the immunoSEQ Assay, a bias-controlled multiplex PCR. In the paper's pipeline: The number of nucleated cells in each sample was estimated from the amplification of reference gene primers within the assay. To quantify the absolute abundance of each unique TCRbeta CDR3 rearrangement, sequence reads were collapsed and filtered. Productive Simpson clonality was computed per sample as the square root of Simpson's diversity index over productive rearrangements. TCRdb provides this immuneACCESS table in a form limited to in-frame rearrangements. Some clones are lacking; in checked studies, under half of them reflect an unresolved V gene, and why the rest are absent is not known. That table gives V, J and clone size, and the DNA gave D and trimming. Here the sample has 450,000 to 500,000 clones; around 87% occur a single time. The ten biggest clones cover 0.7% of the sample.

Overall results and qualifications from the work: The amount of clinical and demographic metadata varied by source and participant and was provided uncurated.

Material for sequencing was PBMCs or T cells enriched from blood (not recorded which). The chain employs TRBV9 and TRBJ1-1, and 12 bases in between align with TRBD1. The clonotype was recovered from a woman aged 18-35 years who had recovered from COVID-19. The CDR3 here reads CASLVGHPRDRGRLRDTEAFF. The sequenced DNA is TGTGCCAGCCTCGTGGGACATCCTAGGGACAGGGGGCGTCTAAGGGACACTGAAGCTTTCTTT.